The clone carrying this T cell receptor (beta chain) was detected only a few times. The time point here: pre-treatment sample, taken before nivolumab and TIL therapy. The libraries were made with immunoSEQ v3. Assay: immunoSEQ multiplex PCR; the TCRdb copy retains only in-frame clones and omits some. Of 55,000 to 60,000 clones listed, about 73% are singletons. CDR3 length: 18 amino acids. With V trimmed by 3 bases and J by 6 bases, 16 bases remained unmatched. Germline loops: CDR1 MGHRA, CDR2 YSYEKL. This sample is part of a study of TIL therapy for anti-PD-1-resistant metastatic lung cancer. This rearrangement joins TRBV4-1 to TRBJ1-3; 8 bases line up with TRBD1. The sequence was obtained from a person aged 25-85 years with non-small cell lung cancer. This material consisted of blood, taken at baseline. The chain's CDR3 is CASSHLLGVPDRENTIYF. CDR3 nucleotide sequence: TGCGCCAGCAGCCATCTCCTAGGGGTGCCGGACAGGGAAAACACCATATATTTT.